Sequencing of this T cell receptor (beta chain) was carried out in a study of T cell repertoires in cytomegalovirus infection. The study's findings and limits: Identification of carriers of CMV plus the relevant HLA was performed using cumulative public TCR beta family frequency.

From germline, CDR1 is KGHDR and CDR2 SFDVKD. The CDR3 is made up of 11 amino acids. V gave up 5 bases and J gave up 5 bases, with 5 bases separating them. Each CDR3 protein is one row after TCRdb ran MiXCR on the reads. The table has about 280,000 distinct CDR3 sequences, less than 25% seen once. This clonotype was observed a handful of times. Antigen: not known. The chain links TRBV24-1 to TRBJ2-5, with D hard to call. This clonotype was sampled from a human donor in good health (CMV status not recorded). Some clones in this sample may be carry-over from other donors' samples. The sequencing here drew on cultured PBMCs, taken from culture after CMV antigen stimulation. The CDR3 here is CATSGSETQYF. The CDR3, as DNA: TGTGCCACCAGTGGATCCGAGACCCAGTACTTC.